Listed below are T cell receptor beta chains from one sample, sequenced in a study of human T cells and chemical hapten exposure. In TCRdb, the RACE reads were re-called with MiXCR into one record per CDR3 protein. The sample lists 250,000 or so distinct CDR3 sequences, roughly 7.4% occurring once. The source was whole blood, collected in connection with sensitization to the hapten diphenylcyclopropenone (DPC). The receptors derive from a man between 18 and 29 years old with alopecia areata. Some clones in this sample may be carry-over from other donors' samples. The CDR3 runs from the conserved cysteine through the conserved F or W. A D gene is named only where the DNA matches it firmly. Only part of the rows carry a size: once, few, many, or a class if the clone is expanded.

D gene: -
V gene: TRBV7-6
clone size: many
J gene: TRBJ2-5
CDR3 DNA: TGTGCCAGCAGGGCACTGTCGGAGACCCAGTACTTC
CDR3 protein: CASRALSETQYF

D gene: -
V gene: TRBV11-2
clone size: few
J gene: TRBJ2-7
CDR3 DNA: TGTGCCAGCAGCTCCCTCCTCGGACGGCACTACGAGCAGTACTTC
CDR3 protein: CASSSLLGRHYEQYF

D gene: -
V gene: TRBV6-2/TRBV6-3
clone size: -
J gene: TRBJ1-1
CDR3 DNA: TGTGCCAGCAGTCCCAGAAAGAACACTGAAGCTTTCTTT
CDR3 protein: CASSPRKNTEAFF

D gene: -
V gene: TRBV7-6
clone size: -
J gene: TRBJ1-2
CDR3 DNA: TGTGCCAGCAGCTTAGCGCGCGGCCACTTGAGGGGCAACTATGGCTACACCTTC
CDR3 protein: CASSLARGHLRGNYGYTF

D gene: TRBD2
V gene: TRBV6-2/TRBV6-3
clone size: few
J gene: TRBJ2-5
CDR3 DNA: TGTGCCAGCAGCCAGCGGGGGGGCCAAGAGACCCAGTACTTC
CDR3 protein: CASSQRGGQETQYF

D gene: -
V gene: TRBV12-3/TRBV12-4
clone size: -
J gene: TRBJ2-3
CDR3 DNA: TGTGCCAGCAGTTTTTTCCCGGACAGTGCGCAGTATTTT
CDR3 protein: CASSFFPDSAQYF

D gene: -
V gene: TRBV4-3
clone size: -
J gene: TRBJ1-1
CDR3 DNA: TGCGCCAGCAGCCAAGATTCGGGCTGGAACACTGAAGCTTTCTTT
CDR3 protein: CASSQDSGWNTEAFF

D gene: -
V gene: TRBV7-2
clone size: few
J gene: TRBJ2-1
CDR3 DNA: TGTGCCAGCAGCCCTCGCCCACCCTACAATGAGCAGTTCTTC
CDR3 protein: CASSPRPPYNEQFF

D gene: -
V gene: TRBV12-3/TRBV12-4
clone size: many
J gene: TRBJ1-1
CDR3 DNA: TGTGCCAGCAGTTTAACCAGGGACGGCGAAGCTTTCTTT
CDR3 protein: CASSLTRDGEAFF

D gene: -
V gene: TRBV29-1
clone size: many
J gene: TRBJ1-1
CDR3 DNA: TGCAGCGTCGGCAGGAACACTGAAGCTTTCTTT
CDR3 protein: CSVGRNTEAFF

D gene: -
V gene: TRBV27
clone size: few
J gene: TRBJ1-5
CDR3 DNA: TGTGCCAGCAGTTCCTCGATGTACAATCAGCCCCAGCATTTT
CDR3 protein: CASSSSMYNQPQHF